The next 31 T cell receptor beta chains were all read from a single sample in a study of OX40 agonist ivuxolimab in advanced cancers. Here immunoSEQ multiplex PCR was the method, and the copy in TCRdb shows in-frame clones only, minus some. The repertoire holds about 55,000 clones, with 86% as singletons. The starting material was CD4+ or CD8+ T cells sorted from blood, obtained in a trial of the OX40 agonist ivuxolimab. All receptors come from an adult with an advanced solid tumor such as melanoma, head and neck, liver or kidney cancer.

The chain links TRBV5-8 to TRBJ1-1, with 8 bases identical to TRBD1. Germline V gives CDR1 SGHTS, CDR2 YDEGEE. The trim removed 1 base at V and 6 bases at J, leaving 5 bases unmatched. The CDR3 contains 14 residues. The CDR3 DNA reads TGTGCCAGCAGCTTGCAGGGGGCGATTTCTGAAGCTTTCTTT. This gives the protein CASSLQGAISEAFF.

The chain recombines TRBV7-9 with TRBJ1-5; the D gene is possibly TRBD1 (6 bases). Trimming took off 1 base at V and 10 bases at J, with 14 bases between the two ends. The CDR3 spans 14 residues. Germline V gene data show CDR1 as SEHNR and CDR2 as FQNEAQ (reference sequence). CDR3 residues: CASSLGGDKGPQHF. The CDR3 bases are TGTGCCAGCAGCTTAGGGGGGGACAAGGGTCCCCAGCATTTT.

The CDR3 loop reads CASSASGLQETQYF. CDR3 sequence (DNA): TGTGCCAGTAGTGCCTCCGGACTCCAAGAGACCCAGTACTTC. The V gene is TRBV19, the J gene TRBJ2-5, with D possibly TRBD2 on 5 matching bases. V shed 5 bases and J shed 1 base, with 11 bases lying between them. The CDR3 spans 14 residues. Germline V gene lookup returns CDR1 LNHDA and CDR2 SQIVND (reference sequence).

The chain recombines TRBV5-1 with TRBJ2-1; a weak D match, TRBD1 (5 bases). The germline V gene encodes CDR1 SGHRS and CDR2 YFSETQ. V was shortened by 7 bases and J by 1 base, with 12 bases between the two germline ends. There are 14 residues in the CDR3. CDR3 in amino acids: CASSTATSYNEQFF. The CDR3 DNA reads as TGCGCCAGCTCGACAGCAACTTCCTACAATGAGCAGTTCTTC.

V usage is TRBV2 and J usage is TRBJ2-7; TRBD1 matches 8 bases. The CDR3 consists of 14 residues. The germline V gene has CDR1 SNHLY and CDR2 FYNNEI. Trimming cost V 6 bases and J 2 bases; bases outside gene matches: 6. The CDR3, as DNA: TGTGCCAGCAGCGCGGGACAGGTGCCCTACGAGCAGTACTTC. Translation: CASSAGQVPYEQYF. The full variable domain, its missing parts supplied by reference TRBV2 and TRBJ2-7, is EPEVTQTPSHQVTQMGQEVILRCVPISNHLYFYWYRQILGQKVEFLVSFYNNEISEKSEIFDDQFSVERPDGSNFTLKIRSTKLEDSAMYFCASSAGQVPYEQYFGPGTRLTVT.

The chain combines TRBV5-1 with TRBJ2-2; D tentatively reads TRBD1 or TRBD2 (7 bases each). This CDR3 region has 17 residues. Germline-derived CDR1 and CDR2 are SGHRS and YFSETQ. Trimming removed 1 base from V and 0 bases from J, with 13 bases in between. Here the CDR3 DNA reads TGCGCCAGCAGCTTGCGGGGGGACAGATCGAACACCGGGGAGCTGTTTTTT. Translation: CASSLRGDRSNTGELFF.

The chain has TRBV19 and TRBJ2-5; D unresolved. Germline CDR1 reads LNHDA; CDR2 reads SQIVND (reference sequence). V dropped 2 bases and J dropped 5 bases, with 9 bases sitting between them. The CDR3 extends over 13 amino acids. CDR3 coding DNA: TGTGCCAGTAGTATAATAGTTTCGGAGACCCAGTACTTC. It specifies CASSIIVSETQYF.

This clone has just one count. The chain couples TRBV5-1 to TRBJ2-1; D might be TRBD2 (6 bases). This CDR3 is 15 amino acids long. V was trimmed by 4 bases and J by 7 bases, leaving 18 bases between them. Per germline, CDR1 SGHRS and CDR2 YFSETQ. The CDR3, as DNA: TGCGCCAGCAGCCCGACAACGGGAGTATTGAATGAGCAGTTCTTC. This gives the protein CASSPTTGVLNEQFF.

The chain carries TRBV5-4 and TRBJ1-4, with 8 positions matching TRBD1. The trim removed 0 bases at V and 7 bases at J, leaving 8 bases unmatched. The CDR3 is 16 amino acids. Germline lookup yields CDR1 SGHNT and CDR2 YYREEE (reference sequence). CDR3 protein: CASSLGLRGRGEKLFF. CDR3 coding DNA: TGTGCCAGCAGCTTGGGTCTCAGGGGGCGGGGTGAAAAACTGTTTTTT.

The chain carries TRBV11-2 and TRBJ2-5; 10 bases fit TRBD1. Germline V gene sequence: CDR1 SGHAT, CDR2 FQNNGV. The CDR3 length is 12 residues. Trimming at V came to 5 bases and at J to 9 bases, leaving 3 bases not matched to a gene. The CDR3 coding sequence is TGTGCCAGCAGCCGGGACAGGGGCCCCCAGTACTTC. Its translation: CASSRDRGPQYF.

The chain uses TRBV7-9 and TRBJ2-3; possible D gene TRBD2, 6 bases. The germline CDR1 and CDR2 sequences are SEHNR and FQNEAQ (reference sequence). The CDR3 runs 16 residues. Trimming stripped 5 bases from V and 0 bases from J, with 15 bases between. CDR3 nucleotides: TGTGCCAGCAGCCAAGGGACTTATGCTAGCACAGATACGCAGTATTTT. It codes for CASSQGTYASTDTQYF.

In DNA, the CDR3 is TGTGCCACCGTCACTAGCAATCAGCCCCAGCATTTT. It is translated as CATVTSNQPQHF. The chain joins TRBV28 to TRBJ1-5; D is uncertain. The V gene's germline CDR1 is MDHEN and CDR2 SYDVKM. V was cut by 10 bases and J by 0 bases, with 7 bases left in between. The CDR3 contains 12 residues.

The rearrangement links TRBV5-1 to TRBJ2-2; 10 nucleotides agree with TRBD1. This CDR3 is 15 amino acids long. CDR1 is SGHRS and CDR2 is YFSETQ in the germline V gene. Unmatched junction bases numbered 2, after V lost 0 bases and J lost 6 bases. CDR3: CASSLVGTGAGELFF. The CDR3 region has the DNA TGCGCCAGCAGCTTGGTTGGGACAGGGGCCGGGGAGCTGTTTTTT.

This clone was counted between two and nine times. The chain is built from TRBV10-3 and TRBJ2-4; 7 positions match TRBD2. Germline lookup yields CDR1 ENHRY and CDR2 SYGVKD. With 11 bases clipped from V and 0 bases from J, the junction kept 22 bases outside the gene matches. This CDR3 has 19 amino acids. This CDR3 is CASSPRGVLADRAKNIQYF. As DNA, the CDR3 is TGTGCCTCCTCCCCCCGGGGGGTCCTAGCAGACCGAGCCAAAAACATTCAGTACTTC.

J is TRBJ2-7 and V is TRBV2, with D maybe TRBD1 (5 bases). The CDR3 length is 13 residues. Deletions cut 7 bases from V and 4 bases from J, with 14 bases between. Germline CDR1 SNHLY, CDR2 FYNNEI. In nucleotides, the CDR3 is TGTGCCAGCATCATAGGGGAAGATTACGAGCAGTACTTC. Translation gives CASIIGEDYEQYF. The full variable domain, rest sourced from reference TRBV2 and TRBJ2-7, is EPEVTQTPSHQVTQMGQEVILRCVPISNHLYFYWYRQILGQKVEFLVSFYNNEISEKSEIFDDQFSVERPDGSNFTLKIRSTKLEDSAMYFCASIIGEDYEQYFGPGTRLTVT.

J is TRBJ1-5 and V is TRBV4-1; TRBD1 might be the D (6 bases). The germline CDR1 and CDR2 sequences are MGHRA and YSYEKL. The CDR3 spans 18 residues. Trimming left V 4 bases short and J 4 bases short, with 23 bases between. DNA of the CDR3: TGCGCCAGCAGCCGGACAGTTTTCCCCATACGGGATAATCAGCCCCAGCATTTT. Encoded protein: CASSRTVFPIRDNQPQHF.

The J gene is TRBJ1-2, the V gene TRBV18, with D possibly being TRBD1 (6 bases). This CDR3 spans 13 amino acids. Looked up from germline, CDR1 is KGHSH and CDR2 is LQKENI. Trimming cost V 3 bases and J 4 bases, with 9 bases left between them. The CDR3 DNA reads TGTGCCAGCTCACCGACAGGTACCTATGGCTACACCTTC. It translates to CASSPTGTYGYTF.

V gene TRBV6-5 combines with J gene TRBJ1-6; no firm D call. CDR3 length: 14 residues. Per germline, CDR1 MNHEY and CDR2 SVGAGI. V was clipped by 9 bases and J by 3 bases, with 12 bases between them. The CDR3 DNA follows: TGTGCCAGTGGGGAAGTAAACTATAATTCACCCCTCCACTTT. Residues: CASGEVNYNSPLHF.

This clone was seen a handful of times. The V call is TRBV7-2, the J call TRBJ2-7; D remains unclear. Germline V gene sequence: CDR1 SGHTA, CDR2 FQGNSA. The germline V and J ends were trimmed by 5 bases and 5 bases, with 10 bases remaining between them. This CDR3 has 12 residues. The CDR3 DNA reads TGTGCCAGCAGCATGGACCACCACGAGCAGTACTTC. Amino acids: CASSMDHHEQYF.

The chain employs TRBV18 and TRBJ2-5, with a tentative D call TRBD2 (5 bases). Germline assignment: CDR1 KGHSH and CDR2 LQKENI. V was trimmed by 4 bases and J by 7 bases, leaving 19 bases between them. CDR3 length: 15 residues. CDR3 nucleotides: TGTGCCAGCTCACAACTGGACTCCCCCTTGGGGACCCAGTACTTC. It codes for CASSQLDSPLGTQYF. The full variable domain, completed using reference TRBV18 and TRBJ2-5, is NAGVMQNPRHLVRRRGQEARLRCSPMKGHSHVYWYRQLPEEGLKFMVYLQKENIIDESGMPKERFSAEFPKEGPSILRIQQVVRGDSAAYFCASSQLDSPLGTQYFGPGTRLLVL.

This chain joins TRBV28 and TRBJ2-7, with 9 bases lining up with TRBD1. The germline V gene has CDR1 MDHEN and CDR2 SYDVKM. There are 13 residues in the CDR3. The V segment lost 1 base and the J segment 11 bases; nucleotides outside the gene matches: 6. CDR3 in amino acids: CASSLLAGQGKYF. Written as DNA, the CDR3 is TGTGCCAGCAGTTTATTGGCGGGACAGGGAAAGTACTTC.

The genes are TRBV19 and TRBJ1-2, with D unresolved. Trimming removed 6 bases from V and 2 bases from J, with 7 bases in between. In germline, CDR1 is LNHDA, CDR2 SQIVND (reference sequence). The CDR3 sequence is 12 residues long. CDR3 loop: CASSYYNYGYTF. CDR3 DNA sequence: TGTGCCAGTAGCTACTACAACTATGGCTACACCTTC.

The chain joins TRBV19 to TRBJ2-6; maybe TRBD1 (7 bases). This CDR3 region has 17 residues. V gave up 2 bases and J gave up 0 bases, with 11 bases separating them. In germline, CDR1 is LNHDA, CDR2 SQIVND (reference sequence). CDR3: CASSIRGDSSGANVLTF. The CDR3 bases are TGTGCCAGTAGTATACGCGGGGACAGCTCTGGGGCCAACGTCCTGACTTTC.

The chain combines TRBV6-4 with TRBJ2-3; tentatively, D is TRBD1 or TRBD2 (5 bases each). The germline V gene encodes CDR1 MRHNA and CDR2 SNTAGT. Trimming removed 8 bases at V and 4 bases at J, with 16 bases between. CDR3 size: 14 residues. In nucleotides, the CDR3 is TGTGCCAGCCGGCCGGGACCCGAAGCAGATACGCAGTATTTT. Translating gives CASRPGPEADTQYF.

Worth noting for this clone: The sample contains more than one DNA sequence encoding this CDR3. The chain recombines TRBV9 with TRBJ2-1; the match to TRBD2 covers 8 bases. The J segment lost 5 bases and the V segment lost 0 bases, leaving 4 bases of the junction unmatched. Germline CDR1 reads SGDLS; CDR2 reads YYNGEE. The CDR3 totals 15 residues. The CDR3 is CASSVAGGAHNEQFF. For the CDR3, the DNA is TGTGCCAGCAGCGTAGCCGGGGGGGCGCACAATGAGCAGTTCTTC. Looking up the rest from reference TRBV9 and TRBJ2-1 gives the full variable domain: DSGVTQTPKHLITATGQRVTLRCSPRSGDLSVYWYQQSLDQGLQFLIQYYNGEERAKGNILERFSAQQFPDLHSELNLSSLELGDSALYFCASSVAGGAHNEQFFGPGTRLTVL.

The J gene is TRBJ2-5, the V gene TRBV7-6; 8 bases map to TRBD1. CDR1 is SGHVS, CDR2 FNYEAQ, per germline. The CDR3 is made up of 13 amino acids. Trimming removed 6 bases from V and 5 bases from J; junction bases left unmatched: 5. The CDR3 reads CASSPGQGETQYF. The CDR3 DNA is TGTGCCAGCAGTCCCGGACAGGGTGAGACCCAGTACTTC. Full variable domain (outside the CDR3, taken from reference TRBV7-6 and TRBJ2-5): GAGVSQSPRYKVTKRGQDVALRCDPISGHVSLYWYRQALGQGPEFLTYFNYEAQQDKSGLPNDRFSAERPEGSISTLTIQRTEQRDSAMYRCASSPGQGETQYFGPGTRLLVL.

The gene calls are TRBV5-5 and TRBJ1-2; TRBD1 aligns across 10 bases. The germline V gene encodes CDR1 SGHKS and CDR2 YYEKEE (reference sequence). This CDR3 is built from 17 residues. Unmatched junction bases numbered 14, after V lost 1 base and J lost 8 bases. CDR3: CASSLMGGVTGGRGYTF. CDR3 nucleotide sequence: TGTGCCAGCAGCTTGATGGGTGGTGTGACAGGGGGCAGGGGCTACACCTTC. The full variable domain, with the rest looked up from reference TRBV5-5 and TRBJ1-2, is DAGVTQSPTHLIKTRGQQVTLRCSPISGHKSVSWYQQVLGQGPQFIFQYYEKEERGRGNFPDRFSARQFPNYSSELNVNALLLGDSALYLCASSLMGGVTGGRGYTFGSGTRLTVV.

The chain employs TRBV14 and TRBJ1-1; 9 bases match TRBD1. Losses at the gene ends were 4 bases for V and 2 bases for J; bases not matched to a gene: 2. The CDR3 consists of 14 residues. The germline V gene has CDR1 SGHDN and CDR2 FVKESK. DNA for the CDR3: TGTGCCAGCAGCCCACAGGGGGCTAACACTGAAGCTTTCTTT. This gives the protein CASSPQGANTEAFF.

The chain uses TRBV6-5 and TRBJ2-7; no clear D gene. V lost 5 bases and J 4 bases, leaving 15 bases between the germline ends. From germline, CDR1 is MNHEY and CDR2 SVGAGI. The CDR3 contains 14 residues. This CDR3 is CASSPYFGGYEQYF. The CDR3 DNA reads as TGTGCCAGCAGTCCGTATTTTGGTGGGTACGAGCAGTACTTC.

The chain couples TRBV28 to TRBJ2-7; no definite D call. The CDR3 has 13 residues. Germline assignment: CDR1 MDHEN and CDR2 SYDVKM. V shed 2 bases and J shed 4 bases, with 9 bases lying between them. The CDR3 region is CASSLGQLYEQYF. The CDR3 bases are TGTGCCAGCAGTTTAGGTCAATTGTACGAGCAGTACTTC. The full variable domain, with the rest looked up from reference TRBV28 and TRBJ2-7, is DVKVTQSSRYLVKRTGEKVFLECVQDMDHENMFWYRQDPGLGLRLIYFSYDVKMKEKGDIPEGYSVSREKKERFSLILESASTNQTSMYLCASSLGQLYEQYFGPGTRLTVT.

This chain links TRBV29-1 with TRBJ1-1, with D tentatively TRBD1 (5 bases). The V gene lost 5 bases and the J gene lost 3 bases, with 13 bases spanning the gap. This CDR3 comprises 13 residues. Germline values: CDR1 SQVTM, CDR2 ANQGSEA. In DNA form, the CDR3 reads TGCAGCGTTCTATGGACGGGGGACACTGAAGCTTTCTTT. It specifies CSVLWTGDTEAFF.